These 15 T cell receptor beta chains were all obtained from the same sample, sequenced in a study of blood T cell repertoires in COVID-19. The table came from immunoSEQ multiplex PCR; TCRdb's copy has only in-frame clones and leaves some out. The sample contains about 46,000 clones, 80% to 90% of which appear only once. The sequenced sample was peripheral blood. Receptors originate from a human donor in a cohort sampled during active COVID-19. The donor label of this sample is uncertain.

This clone has more than one count but fewer than ten. This rearrangement joins TRBV15 to TRBJ2-6, with D perhaps matching TRBD2 (5 bases). Germline CDR1 LNHNV, CDR2 YYDKDF (reference sequence). V was shortened by 0 bases and J by 1 base, with 22 bases between the two germline ends. CDR3 size: 21 residues. Written as DNA, the CDR3 is TGTGCCACCAGCAGAGATTTTAGTCGAGGGCCTTTCCGGTCTGGGGCCAACGTCCTGACTTTC. Its protein product is CATSRDFSRGPFRSGANVLTF.

The chain joins TRBV3-1 (or the pseudogene TRBV3-2) to TRBJ2-7; 7 bases are a match to TRBD2. Trimming at V came to 2 bases and at J to 6 bases, leaving 4 bases not matched to a gene. Germline V lookup: CDR1 LGHDT, CDR2 YNNKEL (reference sequence). The CDR3 runs to 13 residues. The CDR3 sequence: CASSQWGGAEQYF. CDR3 bases: TGTGCCAGCAGCCAATGGGGGGGTGCCGAGCAGTACTTC.

A single count supports this clone. The chain carries TRBV11-2 and TRBJ2-3, with D tentatively TRBD1 (5 bases). The V end was cut by 3 bases, the J end by 2 bases, with 9 bases between. The CDR3 spans 14 residues. Germline V gives CDR1 SGHAT, CDR2 FQNNGV. This CDR3 is CASSLLGDTDTQYF. CDR3 DNA sequence: TGTGCCAGCAGCTTGTTAGGGGACACAGATACGCAGTATTTT.

The rearrangement joins TRBV6-5 to TRBJ2-4; 10 bases line up with TRBD2. Germline trimming cut 8 bases from V and 7 bases from J; bases unmatched to any gene: 8. Per the germline V gene, CDR1 is MNHEY and CDR2 is SVGAGI. The CDR3 is 14 residues long. The CDR3 DNA sequence: TGTGCCAGCGTCAGCGGGGGGGCCGGGAACATTCAGTACTTC. Its protein is CASVSGGAGNIQYF.

As for this clone: Mismatch with germline at one junction end may stem from a read error. The rearrangement links TRBV5-1 to TRBJ2-1; 7 bases are a match to TRBD2. The CDR3 runs 13 residues. Per the germline V gene, CDR1 is SGHRS and CDR2 is YFSETQ. Here the CDR3 DNA reads TGCGCCAGCCGCTTCCCATCCGGGGGGTCTTTGATCTTC. Its translation is CASRFPSGGSLIF.

This CDR3 is CASSARGSTDTQYF. The CDR3 coding sequence is TGTGCCAGCAGCGCCCGGGGGAGCACAGATACGCAGTATTTT. This chain links TRBV7-9 with TRBJ2-3, with TRBD2 as a possible D gene (6 bases). The germline V and J ends were trimmed by 5 bases and 0 bases, with 9 bases remaining between them. Looked up from germline, CDR1 is SEHNR and CDR2 is FQNEAQ (reference sequence). CDR3 length equals 14 residues.

This chain links TRBV5-1 with TRBJ2-7; possible D gene TRBD1, 5 bases. CDR3 size: 12 residues. V gave up 4 bases and J gave up 6 bases, with 11 bases separating them. CDR1 is SGHRS and CDR2 is YFSETQ in the germline V gene. CDR3 sequence (DNA): TGCGCCAGCAGCCAGGGTCAGGGCGAGCAGTACTTC. It codes for CASSQGQGEQYF.

The V and J genes are TRBV6-5 and TRBJ2-7; weak D call: TRBD1 (6 bases). The CDR3 consists of 14 residues. Trimming removed 6 bases at V and 2 bases at J, with 14 bases between. Germline lookup yields CDR1 MNHEY and CDR2 SVGAGI. The CDR3 is CASRQGHSAYEQYF. For the CDR3, the DNA is TGTGCCAGCAGGCAGGGACATTCGGCCTACGAGCAGTACTTC.

The rearrangement links TRBV5-6 to TRBJ1-5; a possible D gene is TRBD1 (5 bases). The germline V gene encodes CDR1 SGHDT and CDR2 YYEEEE. The CDR3 covers 16 residues. Trimming cost V 2 bases and J 1 base, with 13 bases left between them. CDR3 nucleotide sequence: TGTGCCAGCAGCTTCTCAGGGAAGAGGAGCAATCAGCCCCAGCATTTT. Its translation is CASSFSGKRSNQPQHF.

The gene calls are TRBV18 and TRBJ2-5; D gene unclear. Looked up from germline, CDR1 is KGHSH and CDR2 is LQKENI. Trimming cost V 3 bases and J 7 bases, with 18 bases left between them. The CDR3 has 15 residues. DNA for the CDR3: TGTGCCAGCTCACCCTTCGACTCGGTGGTTGGGACCCAGTACTTC. Translating it yields CASSPFDSVVGTQYF.

The chain has TRBV5-1 and TRBJ2-2; 8 nucleotides align to TRBD2. J lost 0 bases, V lost 5 bases, and 9 bases had no gene match. The CDR3 loop spans 17 amino acids. The germline V gene encodes CDR1 SGHRS and CDR2 YFSETQ. The DNA of the CDR3 is TGCGCCAGCAGTTCCTCTAGCGGGTACACGAACACCGGGGAGCTGTTTTTT. Translating it yields CASSSSSGYTNTGELFF.

Here the CDR3 reads CATSRNRRGGETQYF. The DNA of the CDR3 is TGTGCCACCAGCAGAAACCGGAGGGGGGGAGAGACCCAGTACTTC. The J gene is TRBJ2-5, the V gene TRBV15; tentative D call: TRBD2 (7 bases). The CDR3 runs 15 residues. Between the trimmed V and J ends, which lost 2 bases and 4 bases, there was a span of 14 bases. Germline CDR1 and CDR2: LNHNV and YYDKDF (reference sequence). Full variable domain (missing parts from reference TRBV15 and TRBJ2-5): DAMVIQNPRYQVTQFGKPVTLSCSQTLNHNVMYWYQQKSSQAPKLLFHYYDKDFNNEADTPDNFQSRRPNTSFCFLDIRSPGLGDTAMYLCATSRNRRGGETQYFGPGTRLLVL.

This chain's CDR3 is CASIRVLAGGYNEQFF. In DNA form, the CDR3 reads TGTGCCAGCATCCGAGTGCTAGCGGGTGGCTACAATGAGCAGTTCTTC. The rearrangement uses TRBV2 and TRBJ2-1; TRBD2 matches at 8 bases. V lost 7 bases and J lost 3; bases outside the gene matches: 11. The CDR3 covers 16 residues. From germline, CDR1 is SNHLY and CDR2 FYNNEI. Supplemented by reference TRBV2 and TRBJ2-1, the full variable domain reads EPEVTQTPSHQVTQMGQEVILRCVPISNHLYFYWYRQILGQKVEFLVSFYNNEISEKSEIFDDQFSVERPDGSNFTLKIRSTKLEDSAMYFCASIRVLAGGYNEQFFGPGTRLTVL.

This chain uses TRBV4-3 with TRBJ1-5, with 9 bases that match TRBD1. V lost 4 bases, J lost 7 bases, and 5 bases stayed unmatched. Germline V gene lookup returns CDR1 LGHNA and CDR2 YSLEER. The CDR3 length is 14 residues. CDR3 sequence: CASSLGQGHQPQHF. The CDR3 bases are TGCGCCAGCAGCCTGGGACAGGGTCACCAGCCCCAGCATTTT.

Details on this clone: The junction does not match germline at one end; this may be a read error. The J gene is TRBJ2-5, the V gene TRBV7-7; 8 bases line up with TRBD2. CDR1 and CDR2 from the germline V gene are SSHAT and FNYEAQ (reference sequence). This CDR3 spans 14 amino acids. Here the CDR3 reads CASSLQAGARTQYF. The CDR3 nucleotides read TGTGCTAGCAGCTTACAAGCGGGGGCACGGACCCAGTACTTC.